The clone carrying this TCR beta chain was recorded a few times. Antigen unknown. This specimen comes from a study of early T cells in non-severe SARS-CoV-2 infection. Study background: The authors sequenced bulk RNA from unsorted whole blood, leaving chains unpaired.

After removal of 4 bases from V and 5 bases from J, the junction contained 10 bases not matched to a gene. The CDR3 consists of 15 residues. The germline CDR1 and CDR2 sequences are SGHVS and FNYEAQ. Individual cDNA molecules each received unique molecular identifiers attached to them. Via MiXCR, TCRdb re-called the 5' RACE reads, giving one row per CDR3 protein. The table lists under 65,000 distinct CDR3 sequences, over 10% of them singletons. Study results and caveats: Comparison of clonotypes with VDJdb favored anti-spike CD8 responses while missing private and CD4 specificities.

This sequence joins TRBV7-6 and TRBJ2-7, with 8 bases aligning to TRBD1. This clonotype was sampled from an adult who was a healthcare worker with PCR-confirmed SARS-CoV-2 infection or an uninfected control (not recorded which). The sample here was whole blood, taken at baseline. The CDR3 DNA follows: TGTGCCAGCAGCTCGGCCGGGACAGGCTCTGACGAGCAGTACTTC. Its translation: CASSSAGTGSDEQYF.